The sequence of this T cell receptor beta chain was determined in a study of blood T cell repertoires in COVID-19. Turning to the study itself: Donors in the United States, Italy and Spain gave samples during acute or convalescent COVID-19. T cells, B-cell-depleted T cells, or PBMCs supplied cDNA or gDNA.

The CDR3 has 15 amino acids. J lost 1 base, V lost 9 bases, and 6 bases had no gene match. From germline, CDR1 is ENHRY and CDR2 SYGVKD. This clone occurred a few times. Original methodology: Estimated nucleated cell counts came from reference gene primer amplification. Sequenced by immunoSEQ multiplex PCR; TCRdb stores in-frame clones only, minus some. D and trimming were read from the DNA, whereas the V and J calls and clone size are those reported in that table. This table holds 98,000 or so clones, about two thirds found once. This chain joins TRBV10-3 and TRBJ2-2; 9 bases match TRBD2. The sequence was collected from a woman in her 40s with acute or convalescent COVID-19. Material: peripheral blood. CDR3 in amino acids: CAITSGGQNTGELFF. The CDR3 region has the DNA TGTGCCATTACGAGCGGGGGGCAGAACACCGGGGAGCTGTTTTTT.